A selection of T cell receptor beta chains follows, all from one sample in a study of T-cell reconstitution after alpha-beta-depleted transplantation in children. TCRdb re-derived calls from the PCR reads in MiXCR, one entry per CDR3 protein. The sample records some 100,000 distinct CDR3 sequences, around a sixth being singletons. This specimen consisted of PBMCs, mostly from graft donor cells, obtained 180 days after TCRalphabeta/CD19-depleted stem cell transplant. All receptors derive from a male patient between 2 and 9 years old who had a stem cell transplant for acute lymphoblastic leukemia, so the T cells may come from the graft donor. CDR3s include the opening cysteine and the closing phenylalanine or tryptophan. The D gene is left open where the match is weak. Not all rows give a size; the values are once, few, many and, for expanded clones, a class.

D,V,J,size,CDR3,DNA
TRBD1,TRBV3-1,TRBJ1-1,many,CASSQGQGGNTEAFF,TGTGCCAGCAGCCAAGGACAGGGAGGGAACACTGAAGCTTTCTTT
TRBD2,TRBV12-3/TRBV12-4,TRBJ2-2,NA,CASSPSGGEGELFF,TGTGCCAGCAGTCCCTCGGGGGGGGAAGGGGAGCTGTTTTTT
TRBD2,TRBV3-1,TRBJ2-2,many,CASSQWLAGDSNTGELFF,TGTGCCAGCAGCCAATGGCTAGCGGGAGATTCGAACACCGGGGAGCTGTTTTTT
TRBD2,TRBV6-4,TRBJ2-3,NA,CASSDSGLAVTDTQYF,TGTGCCAGCAGTGACTCGGGTCTAGCGGTGACAGATACGCAGTATTTT
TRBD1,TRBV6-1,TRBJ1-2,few,CASMAKGAKGYGYTF,TGTGCCAGCATGGCGAAGGGGGCGAAAGGGTATGGCTACACCTTC
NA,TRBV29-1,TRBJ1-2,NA,CSVEGGTRYGYTF,TGCAGCGTTGAAGGAGGGACTCGCTATGGCTACACCTTC
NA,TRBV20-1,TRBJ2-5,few,CSASTGKETQYF,TGCAGTGCTAGCACAGGGAAAGAGACCCAGTACTTC
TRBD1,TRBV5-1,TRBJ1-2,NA,CASSPDRGDNYGYTF,TGCGCCAGCAGCCCGGACAGGGGAGACAACTATGGCTACACCTTC
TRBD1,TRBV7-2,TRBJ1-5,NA,CASSQRGQGAGQPQHF,TGTGCCAGCAGCCAAAGAGGACAGGGGGCGGGTCAGCCCCAGCATTTT
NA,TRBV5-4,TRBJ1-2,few,CASSPGARLDYGYTF,TGTGCCAGCAGCCCCGGGGCCAGGCTTGACTATGGCTACACCTTC
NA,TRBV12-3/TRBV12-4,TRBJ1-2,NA,CASSWSFGGGGYTF,TGTGCCAGCAGTTGGAGTTTTGGAGGGGGTGGCTACACCTTC
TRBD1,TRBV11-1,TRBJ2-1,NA,CASSPQGERLFSYNEQFF,TGTGCCAGCAGCCCCCAGGGGGAGCGGTTGTTCTCCTACAATGAGCAGTTCTTC
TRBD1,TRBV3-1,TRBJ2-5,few,CASRDRGKETQYF,TGTGCCAGCAGAGACAGGGGGAAAGAGACCCAGTACTTC
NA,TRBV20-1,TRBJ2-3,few,CSARVAVSTDTQYF,TGCAGTGCTAGAGTAGCAGTGAGCACAGATACGCAGTATTTT
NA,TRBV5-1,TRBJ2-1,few,CASSLGLDPNNEQFF,TGCGCCAGCAGCTTGGGGCTAGACCCCAACAATGAGCAGTTCTTC
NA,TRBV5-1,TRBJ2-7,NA,CASSYGSIALSFYEQYF,TGCGCCAGCAGCTATGGCTCTATAGCCCTGAGCTTTTACGAGCAGTACTTC
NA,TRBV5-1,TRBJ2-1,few,CASSAPLPGGYNEQFF,TGCGCCAGCAGCGCCCCTCTTCCCGGGGGATACAATGAGCAGTTCTTC
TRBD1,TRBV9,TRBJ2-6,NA,CASSERTGGDSGANVLTF,TGTGCCAGCAGCGAGAGGACAGGGGGAGATTCTGGGGCCAACGTCCTGACTTTC
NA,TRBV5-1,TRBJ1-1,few,CASSWESGGSTEAFF,TGCGCCAGCAGCTGGGAGTCCGGAGGGAGCACTGAAGCTTTCTTT
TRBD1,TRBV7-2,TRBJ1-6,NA,CASSSWTGPNSPLHF,TGTGCCAGCAGCTCCTGGACAGGGCCTAATTCACCCCTCCACTTT
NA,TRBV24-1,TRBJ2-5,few,CATSDEGYQETQYF,TGTGCCACCAGTGACGAGGGTTACCAAGAGACCCAGTACTTC
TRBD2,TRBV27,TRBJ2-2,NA,CASGLAGSTGELFF,TGTGCCAGCGGACTAGCGGGCTCCACCGGGGAGCTGTTTTTT
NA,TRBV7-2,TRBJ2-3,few,CANTPPGRVDTQYF,TGTGCCAACACACCGCCGGGTCGAGTTGATACGCAGTATTTT
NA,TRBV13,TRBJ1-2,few,CASSFKRGANSGYTF,TGTGCCAGCAGCTTTAAGCGGGGGGCGAATTCAGGCTACACCTTC
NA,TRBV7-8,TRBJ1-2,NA,CASSLGGYGYGYTF,TGTGCCAGCAGCTTAGGGGGGTACGGATATGGCTACACCTTC
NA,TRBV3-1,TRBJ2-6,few,CASSTIGAAGANVLTF,TGTGCCAGCTCCACGATCGGGGCAGCTGGGGCCAACGTCCTGACTTTC
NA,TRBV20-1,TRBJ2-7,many,CSARDRDFYLDEQYF,TGCAGTGCTAGAGATCGGGACTTTTACCTTGACGAGCAGTACTTC
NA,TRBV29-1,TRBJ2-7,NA,CSVQTPGRFGQYF,TGCAGCGTTCAAACCCCGGGGCGGTTTGGGCAGTACTTC
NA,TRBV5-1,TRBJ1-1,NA,CASSRKDRPEAFF,TGCGCCAGCAGCCGGAAAGACAGGCCTGAAGCTTTCTTT
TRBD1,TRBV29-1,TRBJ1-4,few,CSVDDREEKLFF,TGCAGCGTCGATGACAGGGAGGAAAAACTGTTTTTT
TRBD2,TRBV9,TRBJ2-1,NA,CASARGGGLYNEQFF,TGTGCCAGCGCACGCGGGGGGGGCCTATACAATGAGCAGTTCTTC
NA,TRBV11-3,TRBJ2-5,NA,CASSSTPHGTQYF,TGTGCCAGCAGCAGTACCCCTCATGGGACCCAGTACTTC
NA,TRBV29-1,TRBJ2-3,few,CSVDRRMSTDTQYF,TGCAGCGTTGACAGGCGAATGAGCACAGATACGCAGTATTTT
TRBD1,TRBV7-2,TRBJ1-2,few,CASSLVGQGDGYTF,TGTGCCAGCAGCTTAGTAGGTCAGGGGGATGGCTACACCTTC
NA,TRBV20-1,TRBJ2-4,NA,CSATGQGINIQYF,TGCAGTGCGACGGGGCAGGGGATAAACATTCAGTACTTC
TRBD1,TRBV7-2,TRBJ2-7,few,CASSFSTGDSYEQYF,TGTGCCAGCAGCTTTTCGACAGGGGATTCCTACGAGCAGTACTTC
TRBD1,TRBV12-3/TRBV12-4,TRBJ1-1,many,CASSLDRAGTEAFF,TGTGCCAGCAGTCTGGACAGGGCGGGTACTGAAGCTTTCTTT
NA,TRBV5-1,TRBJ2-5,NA,CASSLRQPLETQYF,TGCGCCAGCAGCTTGAGACAGCCGCTAGAGACCCAGTACTTC
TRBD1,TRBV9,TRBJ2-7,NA,CASSGTGGPSYEQYF,TGTGCCAGCAGCGGGACAGGGGGCCCCTCCTACGAGCAGTACTTC
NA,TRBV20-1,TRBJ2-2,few,CSARETGELFF,TGCAGTGCACGGGAGACCGGGGAGCTGTTTTTT
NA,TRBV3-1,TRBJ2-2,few,CASMNGDTNTGELFF,TGTGCCAGCATGAACGGAGATACGAACACCGGGGAGCTGTTTTTT
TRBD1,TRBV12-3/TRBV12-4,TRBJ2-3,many,CASSFTGVKQYF,TGTGCCAGCAGCTTCACAGGGGTAAAGCAGTATTTT
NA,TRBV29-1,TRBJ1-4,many,CSVEGGAGVEKLFF,TGCAGCGTTGAGGGGGGGGCCGGGGTTGAAAAACTGTTTTTT
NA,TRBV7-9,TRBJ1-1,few,CASSLYREDTEAFF,TGTGCCAGCAGCCTGTACAGGGAGGACACTGAAGCTTTCTTT
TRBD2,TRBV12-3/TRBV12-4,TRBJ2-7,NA,CASSTGGFREQYF,TGTGCCAGCAGCACGGGAGGGTTTCGGGAGCAGTACTTC
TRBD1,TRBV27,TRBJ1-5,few,CASSSTGYSNQPQHF,TGTGCCAGCAGTTCGACAGGGTATAGCAATCAGCCCCAGCATTTT
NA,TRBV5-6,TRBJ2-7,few,CASSLPEQPGEQYF,TGTGCCAGCAGCTTACCAGAACAGCCGGGGGAGCAGTACTTC
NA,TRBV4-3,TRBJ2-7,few,CASSPRGQYF,TGCGCCAGCAGCCCCCGAGGGCAGTACTTC
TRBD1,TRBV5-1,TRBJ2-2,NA,CASRRPGTGATGELFF,TGCGCCAGCAGGAGGCCCGGGACAGGGGCCACCGGGGAGCTGTTTTTT
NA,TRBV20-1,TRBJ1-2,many,CSASYPGSYGYTF,TGCAGTGCTAGTTATCCTGGGAGCTATGGCTACACCTTC
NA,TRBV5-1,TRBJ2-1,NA,CASSLELVQFF,TGCGCCAGCAGCTTGGAATTAGTTCAGTTCTTC
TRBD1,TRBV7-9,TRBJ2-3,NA,CASSPDGQGSTDTQYF,TGTGCCAGCAGCCCGGACGGACAGGGTAGCACAGATACGCAGTATTTT
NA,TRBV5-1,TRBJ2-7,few,CASSIGGGYEQYF,TGCGCCAGCAGCATAGGAGGGGGCTACGAGCAGTACTTC
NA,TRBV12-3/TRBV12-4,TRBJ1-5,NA,CASGPAGVNQPQHF,TGTGCCAGCGGCCCGGCGGGAGTTAATCAGCCCCAGCATTTT
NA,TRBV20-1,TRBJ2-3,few,CSAQAPRTDTQYF,TGCAGTGCTCAGGCCCCCCGCACAGATACGCAGTATTTT
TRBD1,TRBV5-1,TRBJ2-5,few,CASSPTGALQETQYF,TGCGCCAGCAGCCCGACAGGGGCGCTCCAAGAGACCCAGTACTTC
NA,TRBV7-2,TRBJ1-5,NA,CASSPGSLFGQPQHF,TGTGCCAGCAGCCCCGGGTCCCTTTTTGGTCAGCCCCAGCATTTT
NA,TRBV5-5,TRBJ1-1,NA,CASSLGEAFF,TGTGCCAGCAGCTTGGGTGAAGCTTTCTTT